Ten or more counts support the clone carrying this T cell receptor beta chain. The antigen is not known. This sample was taken from a study of Ad26.COV2.S vaccination and SARS-CoV-2 variants. The CDR3 has 18 residues. The V end was cut by 4 bases, the J end by 5 bases, with 27 bases between. CDR1 is MNHEY and CDR2 is SMNVEV in the germline V gene (reference sequence). Described treatment: about 20 received Ad26.COV2.S at low or high dose, single or two shots; about 5 received placebo; per-sample allocation not given. Sampling happened 63 days after the first vaccine or placebo injection. What was given as vaccine was an Ad26 vector encoding Wuhan-strain SARS-CoV-2 spike. The method was immunoSEQ multiplex PCR; TCRdb's version includes in-frame clones alone and lacks a portion of them. The sample carries a few hundred thousand clones, roughly 90% recorded once. Study-wide points: A substantial breadth of spike-specific CD8+ and CD4+ T cell responses after vaccination has been reported. Ad26.COV2.S recipients had broader spike-specific TCRs (P = 0.0014).

This material consisted of peripheral blood, taken in a trial of Ad26.COV2.S vaccine versus placebo. V usage is TRBV27 and J usage is TRBJ2-7; D may be TRBD2 (5 bases). The source is a person between 18 and 65 years old who received the Ad26.COV2.S COVID-19 vaccine or a placebo. CDR3 residues: CASSSSREAGTSFHEQYF. The CDR3, as DNA: TGTGCCAGCAGTTCGAGCCGCGAGGCGGGTACTAGTTTCCACGAGCAGTACTTC.